Below are 10 T cell receptor beta chains sequenced from a single sample in a study of blood T cell repertoires in COVID-19. Profiled with immunoSEQ multiplex PCR; TCRdb holds only in-frame clones, not every one. In the table there are 200,000 or so clones, 87% of which are singletons. Input material: PBMCs or T cells enriched from blood (not recorded which). These receptors were collected from a man aged 30 to 45 in a cohort exposed to, infected with or recovered from COVID-19 (not recorded which).

The rearrangement joins TRBV2 to TRBJ2-3, with TRBD2 as a possible D gene (5 bases). The CDR3 covers 15 residues. The germline CDR1 and CDR2 sequences are SNHLY and FYNNEI. The germline V and J ends were trimmed by 8 bases and 1 base, with 16 bases remaining between them. The CDR3 protein is CASSTLSGRTDTQYF. CDR3 coding DNA: TGTGCCAGCTCGACCTTGAGCGGCCGCACAGATACGCAGTATTTT.

V usage is TRBV28 and J usage is TRBJ1-5; 7 bases map to TRBD1. V lost 2 bases, J lost 0 bases, and 7 bases stayed unmatched. The CDR3 extends over 17 amino acids. CDR1 is MDHEN, CDR2 SYDVKM, per germline. The CDR3 DNA is TGTGCCAGCAGTTTAGGGACAGTCCCCTATAGCAATCAGCCCCAGCATTTT. Its translation: CASSLGTVPYSNQPQHF.

Turning to this clone: The CDR3 carries no conserved terminal phenylalanine or tryptophan, so it likely arises from a read error. The limits of the CDR3 on the DNA are not certain, so only TCRdb's listed CDR3 is given. V and J are TRBV27 and TRBJ2-3; the D segment call TRBD2 is taken from the table without a DNA check. 12 amino acids form the CDR3, both terminal residues included. Germline assignment: CDR1 MNHEY and CDR2 SMNVEV (reference sequence). CDR3 in amino acids: CASSRPGLASVV.

V and J are TRBV24-1 and TRBJ2-1, with D unresolved. The V and J ends lost 5 bases and 4 bases respectively, with 11 bases between them. Germline V gene lookup returns CDR1 KGHDR and CDR2 SFDVKD. This CDR3 contains 14 residues. The CDR3, as DNA: TGTGCCACCAGTGGCCCCAGAGCGTACAATGAGCAGTTCTTC. Protein: CATSGPRAYNEQFF.

CDR3 nucleotides: TGCGCCAGCAGCTTGGACAGGGGGCGAGTCACCGGGGAGCTGTTTTTT. This encodes CASSLDRGRVTGELFF. V gene TRBV5-1 combines with J gene TRBJ2-2; 9 bases map to TRBD1. The CDR3 is 16 amino acids. With 0 bases clipped from V and 4 bases from J, the junction kept 4 bases outside the gene matches. Germline CDR1 reads SGHRS; CDR2 reads YFSETQ.

This chain uses TRBV19 with TRBJ2-5, with 9 nucleotides matching TRBD1. The J segment lost 1 base and the V segment lost 4 bases, leaving 4 bases of the junction unmatched. Per the germline V gene, CDR1 is LNHDA and CDR2 is SQIVND (reference sequence). CDR3 length: 15 amino acids. CDR3 nucleotides: TGTGCCAGTAGTACCGGGACAGGGTTCCAAGAGACCCAGTACTTC. As protein: CASSTGTGFQETQYF.

V is TRBV5-1 and J is TRBJ2-1, with TRBD2 identical over 14 bases. The CDR3 is made up of 16 amino acids. Losses at the gene ends were 4 bases for V and 8 bases for J; bases not matched to a gene: 8. The germline V gene has CDR1 SGHRS and CDR2 YFSETQ. The CDR3 sequence is CASSKRAGLAGDEQFF. The CDR3 DNA is TGCGCCAGCAGCAAACGGGCGGGACTAGCGGGAGATGAGCAGTTCTTC.

The gene calls are TRBV18 and TRBJ1-6; no clear D. Trimming took off 1 base at V and 0 bases at J, with 10 bases between the two ends. This CDR3 is 17 amino acids long. Germline V lookup: CDR1 KGHSH, CDR2 LQKENI. This chain's CDR3 is CASSPLGESSYNSPLHF. CDR3 nucleotides: TGTGCCAGCTCACCACTGGGAGAAAGCTCCTATAATTCACCCCTCCACTTT.

The chain has TRBV4-2 and TRBJ2-2; weak D call: TRBD1 (6 bases). This CDR3 region has 17 residues. CDR1 is LGHNA and CDR2 is YNFKEQ in the germline V gene. The V and J ends lost 5 bases and 1 base respectively, with 17 bases between them. The CDR3 DNA sequence: TGTGCCAGCAGCAGGGAGCAAACGGGACAGAACACCGGGGAGCTGTTTTTT. Its protein product is CASSREQTGQNTGELFF.

The chain carries TRBV7-9 and TRBJ1-1; 7 positions match TRBD1. The CDR3 spans 15 residues. V gave up 6 bases and J gave up 6 bases; unmatched junction bases: 13. The V gene's germline CDR1 is SEHNR and CDR2 FQNEAQ (reference sequence). The CDR3 DNA sequence: TGTGCCAGCAGTTCCCGGACAGGCGGGTTCCCTGAAGCTTTCTTT. This translates into CASSSRTGGFPEAFF.